The TCR beta chain described here comes from a study of blood T cell repertoires in COVID-19. Assay used: immunoSEQ multiplex PCR; TCRdb lists only in-frame clones, some missing. The sample lists 99,000 or so clones; about 75% were seen once. Losses at the gene ends were 11 bases for V and 5 bases for J; bases not matched to a gene: 15. The CDR3 totals 15 residues. Germline CDR1 reads MNHNY; CDR2 reads SVGAGI (reference sequence). The specimen sequenced was peripheral blood. J is TRBJ1-1 and V is TRBV6-6, with TRBD1 identical over 9 bases. The TCR sequence derives from a woman in her seventies with acute or convalescent COVID-19. CDR3 sequence (DNA): TGTGCCCATCAGGCCTTACAGGGGGCCAAAACTGAAGCTTTCTTT. Translation gives CAHQALQGAKTEAFF.